This TCR beta chain was identified during a study of cytomegalovirus exposure and HLA in healthy donors. A multiplex PCR was run with 60 Vbeta primers and 13 Jbeta primers. Authors' processing steps: The authors later counted roughly 87 million unique TCR beta chains, some 12 million of them shared. The table came from immunoSEQ multiplex PCR; TCRdb's copy has only in-frame clones and leaves some out. V, J and clone size are taken as reported in that table, and D and trimming were inferred from the DNA itself. The sample contains around 150,000 clones, around 74% of which appear only once. In germline, CDR1 is SGDLS, CDR2 YYNGEE. V lost 0 bases and J 0 bases, leaving 11 bases between the germline ends. The CDR3 loop spans 16 amino acids.

This clonotype originated in a man aged 18 to 30 in good health and CMV-seronegative. The rearrangement links TRBV9 to TRBJ2-3, with a tentative D call TRBD2 (6 bases). The sequencing input was PBMCs. In DNA form, the CDR3 reads TGTGCCAGCAGCGTAGCCAGCGGGCCGAGCACAGATACGCAGTATTTT. Its protein is CASSVASGPSTDTQYF.